A selection of T cell receptor beta chains follows, all from one sample in a study of T cell responses to AZD1222 COVID-19 vaccine. Sequenced by immunoSEQ multiplex PCR; TCRdb stores in-frame clones only, minus some. The profile shows approximately 170,000 clones, approximately 92% of them singletons. Sequencing used peripheral blood, obtained on day 0 of AZD1222 vaccination. These receptors all stem from an adult in good health. CDR3s include the opening cysteine and the closing phenylalanine or tryptophan. A D gene is named only where the DNA matches it firmly. Some rows have no size entry. The others give once, few or many, or a class for an expanded clone.

D gene: .
J gene: TRBJ2-3
clone size: .
V gene: TRBV6-5
CDR3 protein: CASSLLRQSGDTQYF
CDR3 DNA: TGTGCCAGCAGTCTTCTGAGACAGTCTGGAGATACGCAGTATTTT

D gene: .
J gene: TRBJ1-6
clone size: once
V gene: TRBV5-6
CDR3 protein: CASSLAQGSNVGSPLHF
CDR3 DNA: TGTGCCAGCAGCCTGGCTCAGGGGAGTAACGTAGGTTCACCCCTCCACTTT

D gene: .
J gene: TRBJ1-1
clone size: .
V gene: TRBV6-1
CDR3 protein: CASSDRDYTEAFF
CDR3 DNA: TGTGCCAGCAGTGACAGGGACTACACTGAAGCTTTCTTT

D gene: .
J gene: TRBJ1-6
clone size: .
V gene: TRBV5-6
CDR3 protein: CASSLGGYHNSPLHF
CDR3 DNA: TGTGCCAGCAGCTTGGGAGGGTACCATAATTCACCCCTCCACTTT

D gene: .
J gene: TRBJ2-4
clone size: .
V gene: TRBV4-2
CDR3 protein: CASSQEGVGENIQYF
CDR3 DNA: TGTGCCAGCAGCCAAGAAGGGGTTGGGGAAAACATTCAGTACTTC

D gene: .
J gene: TRBJ2-6
clone size: .
V gene: TRBV27
CDR3 protein: CASSPPYSGANVLTF
CDR3 DNA: TGTGCCAGCAGTCCCCCTTACTCTGGGGCCAACGTCCTGACTTTC

D gene: .
J gene: TRBJ2-1
clone size: .
V gene: TRBV20-1
CDR3 protein: CSASQYNEQFF
CDR3 DNA: TGCAGTGCCAGCCAATACAATGAGCAGTTCTTC

D gene: .
J gene: TRBJ2-1
clone size: .
V gene: TRBV7-2
CDR3 protein: CASSLVPRGDEQFF
CDR3 DNA: TGTGCCAGCAGCTTAGTTCCGCGCGGCGATGAGCAGTTCTTC

D gene: .
J gene: TRBJ1-6
clone size: .
V gene: TRBV7-2
CDR3 protein: CASSLNRPYNSPLHF
CDR3 DNA: TGTGCCAGCAGCTTAAACAGACCCTATAATTCACCCCTCCACTTT

D gene: TRBD1
J gene: TRBJ1-4
clone size: .
V gene: TRBV11-2
CDR3 protein: CASSRDRALEKLFF
CDR3 DNA: TGTGCCAGCAGCCGGGACAGAGCACTTGAAAAACTGTTTTTT

D gene: .
J gene: TRBJ1-2
clone size: .
V gene: TRBV4-2
CDR3 protein: CASSEVSVRGANYGYTF
CDR3 DNA: TGTGCCAGCAGCGAGGTGTCGGTGCGGGGAGCTAACTATGGCTACACCTTC

D gene: .
J gene: TRBJ2-7
clone size: .
V gene: TRBV7-2
CDR3 protein: CASSLESGRLLTEQYF
CDR3 DNA: TGTGCCAGCAGCTTAGAATCCGGGCGCCTTTTGACCGAGCAGTACTTC

D gene: .
J gene: TRBJ1-1
clone size: once
V gene: TRBV5-1
CDR3 protein: CASSPVIDGKNTEAFF
CDR3 DNA: TGCGCCAGCAGCCCGGTTATCGACGGGAAGAACACTGAAGCTTTCTTT

D gene: TRBD1
J gene: TRBJ1-5
clone size: .
V gene: TRBV3-1/TRBV3-2
CDR3 protein: CASSQDRGTGEDQPQHF
CDR3 DNA: TGTGCCAGCAGCCAAGATCGGGGGACAGGGGAGGATCAGCCCCAGCATTTT

D gene: TRBD2
J gene: TRBJ2-1
clone size: .
V gene: TRBV2
CDR3 protein: CASRTSGGAIYNEQFF
CDR3 DNA: TGTGCCAGCAGGACTAGCGGGGGGGCTATCTACAATGAGCAGTTCTTC

D gene: .
J gene: TRBJ2-2
clone size: .
V gene: TRBV11-3
CDR3 protein: CASSEMGGGAGELFF
CDR3 DNA: TGTGCCAGCAGCGAAATGGGTGGAGGGGCCGGGGAGCTGTTTTTT

D gene: TRBD2
J gene: TRBJ2-5
clone size: .
V gene: TRBV9
CDR3 protein: CASSGLGLAGETQYF
CDR3 DNA: TGTGCCAGCAGCGGCCTGGGACTAGCTGGCGAGACCCAGTACTTC

D gene: .
J gene: TRBJ1-1
clone size: .
V gene: TRBV6-2/TRBV6-3
CDR3 protein: CASSYIRQPFEAFF
CDR3 DNA: TGTGCCAGCAGTTATATCCGACAGCCCTTTGAAGCTTTCTTT

D gene: TRBD1
J gene: TRBJ2-5
clone size: .
V gene: TRBV29-1
CDR3 protein: CSVEAHRGWETQYF
CDR3 DNA: TGCAGCGTTGAAGCGCACAGGGGGTGGGAGACCCAGTACTTC

D gene: .
J gene: TRBJ1-1
clone size: .
V gene: TRBV9
CDR3 protein: CASSVGLGVGYTEAFF
CDR3 DNA: TGTGCCAGCAGCGTAGGCCTTGGGGTCGGGTACACTGAAGCTTTCTTT

D gene: TRBD1
J gene: TRBJ2-2
clone size: .
V gene: TRBV10-3
CDR3 protein: CAIQTGSNTGELFF
CDR3 DNA: TGTGCCATCCAGACAGGGTCGAACACCGGGGAGCTGTTTTTT

D gene: .
J gene: TRBJ1-5
clone size: .
V gene: TRBV5-8
CDR3 protein: CASSLRGDQPQHF
CDR3 DNA: TGTGCCAGCAGCTTGAGGGGTGACCAGCCCCAGCATTTT

D gene: TRBD1
J gene: TRBJ1-1
clone size: .
V gene: TRBV19
CDR3 protein: CASSRGTGMHTEAFF
CDR3 DNA: TGTGCCAGTAGTAGGGGGACAGGGATGCACACTGAAGCTTTCTTT

D gene: .
J gene: TRBJ2-5
clone size: .
V gene: TRBV28
CDR3 protein: CASSSGQIQETQYF
CDR3 DNA: TGTGCCAGCAGTTCAGGCCAGATCCAAGAGACCCAGTACTTC

D gene: TRBD1
J gene: TRBJ2-7
clone size: .
V gene: TRBV7-2
CDR3 protein: CASSSTGTYEQYF
CDR3 DNA: TGTGCCAGCAGCTCGACAGGGACGTACGAGCAGTACTTC

D gene: .
J gene: TRBJ1-1
clone size: few
V gene: TRBV29-1
CDR3 protein: CSAGPGWGMNTEAFF
CDR3 DNA: TGCAGCGCAGGACCAGGATGGGGAATGAACACTGAAGCTTTCTTT